This T cell receptor (beta chain) emerged from a study of identical twins. Regarding the study as a whole: Where out-of-frame alpha sequences were twin-shared, they showed excess low generation probability. In monozygotic twins, models underestimated the sharing of out-of-frame TCR alpha. Partial confounding of zero-insertion analyses by invariant MAIT and iNKT cells was possible.

CDR1 is SGHTA, CDR2 FQGNSA, per germline. The CDR3 consists of 16 residues. V was pared by 5 bases and J by 2 bases, with 9 bases of the junction left unmatched. TCRdb fed the 5' RACE reads into MiXCR, producing one record per CDR3 protein. In the table there are about 570,000 distinct CDR3 sequences, more than 9% of which are singletons. This clonotype was seen many times. The antigen is undetermined. These data were likewise used in another study, on yellow fever vaccine responses in identical twins. That source adds: It has been reported that, in twins, the vaccine T cell response seemed partly convergent and partly personalized.

The V gene is TRBV7-2, the J gene TRBJ2-7; 10 positions agree with TRBD1. This TCR was recovered from a woman younger than 30 in good health. Sequenced input: PBMCs. DNA of the CDR3: TGTGCCAGCAGCGTCTTCCGGGACAGGGGCACCTACGAGCAGTACTTC. Protein sequence: CASSVFRDRGTYEQYF.